The entry below gives a single T cell receptor beta chain sequence along with its context. Relative to the germline gene, one junction end is altered; a read error may explain this. Other DNA sequences in this specimen translate into the identical CDR3. Primers for the PCR totalled 60 Vbeta and 13 Jbeta. Libraries were prepared by immunoSEQ multiplex PCR; TCRdb keeps only in-frame clonotypes and omits some of them. There are roughly 170,000 clones in the sample; around 81% occur only once, and roughly 2% lies in the top ten. This sample stems from a study of cytomegalovirus exposure and HLA in healthy donors. The clonotype originates from a woman in her thirties in good health and CMV-seronegative. The sample was PBMCs.

In nucleotides, the CDR3 is TGTGCCAGCAGCTCAGGACAGGGGGCTCGGGAAGCCTTCTTT. It codes for CASSSGQGAREAFF. This rearrangement joins TRBV7-3 to TRBJ1-1; 11 positions match TRBD1. Germline V CDR1 and CDR2: SGHTA, FQGTGA. This CDR3 region has 14 residues. Looking up the rest from reference TRBV7-3 and TRBJ1-1 gives the full variable domain: GAGVSQTPSNKVTEKGKYVELRCDPISGHTALYWYRQSLGQGPEFLIYFQGTGAADDSGLPNDRFFAVRPEGSVSTLKIQRTERGDSAVYLCASSSGQGAREAFFGQGTRLTVV.